The 32 T cell receptor beta chains listed next were all sequenced from one sample in a study of CD8 T cells in ankylosing spondylitis. TCRdb fed the 5' RACE reads into MiXCR, producing one record per CDR3 protein. The sample holds 150,000 to 200,000 distinct CDR3 sequences, 10% to 15% seen once. Sequences were obtained from blood, either unsorted or a sorted T cell fraction (not recorded which). These receptors were obtained from a female donor with ankylosing spondylitis or in good health (not recorded which).

This clonotype was detected many times. The CDR3 bases are TGTGCCAGCAGCTTACCGTCCGATGAGCAGTTCTTC. Translation gives CASSLPSDEQFF. The chain couples TRBV11-2 to TRBJ2-1; no clear D gene. In germline, CDR1 is SGHAT, CDR2 FQNNGV. V lost 2 bases, J lost 8 bases, and 7 bases lay in between. The CDR3 has 12 amino acids.

This clonotype has at least ten counts. J is TRBJ2-7 and V is TRBV10-2; a possible D gene is TRBD1 (6 bases). CDR3 length: 13 amino acids. The germline V gene has CDR1 WSHSY and CDR2 SAAADI. V was cut by 8 bases and J by 3 bases, with 14 bases left in between. For the CDR3, the DNA is TGCGCCAGCGGGACAACCTGGAGCTACGAGCAGTACTTC. As protein: CASGTTWSYEQYF.

This clonotype was counted at least ten times. The gene calls are TRBV20-1 and TRBJ2-1; D gene uncertain. This CDR3 is built from 12 residues. The V and J ends lost 0 bases and 6 bases respectively, with 6 bases between them. Germline values: CDR1 DFQATT, CDR2 SNEGSKA (reference sequence). CDR3: CSARDTLNEQFF. The CDR3, as DNA: TGCAGTGCTAGAGATACCCTCAATGAGCAGTTCTTC.

This clonotype was counted only a few times. The chain has TRBV12-3 or TRBV12-4 and TRBJ2-2; TRBD1 or TRBD2 may be the D gene (5 bases each). Trimming removed 6 bases at V and 6 bases at J, with 14 bases between. The CDR3 covers 14 residues. The CDR3 DNA reads as TGTGCCAGCAGGGACCCAGGGAGACCCGGGGAGCTGTTTTTT. Translating gives CASRDPGRPGELFF.

This clonotype has at least ten counts. The CDR3 DNA follows: TGTGCCAGCAGCGTAGTGGCGGGGGGCGCCCGGGAGCTGTTTTTT. Its protein is CASSVVAGGARELFF. The V and J genes are TRBV9 and TRBJ2-2; 8 positions match TRBD2. Trimming cost V 0 bases and J 9 bases; bases outside gene matches: 7. Per the germline V gene, CDR1 is SGDLS and CDR2 is YYNGEE. CDR3 size: 15 residues.

The genes are TRBV28 and TRBJ2-7; TRBD1 aligns across 10 bases. V lost 6 bases and J lost 2; bases outside the gene matches: 10. CDR3 length: 16 residues. Germline assignment: CDR1 MDHEN and CDR2 SYDVKM. CDR3 nucleotides: TGTGCCAGCAGGACCTTTTACGGACAGGGGGCCTACGAGCAGTACTTC. This codes for CASRTFYGQGAYEQYF. The full variable domain, in which reference TRBV28 and TRBJ2-7 provide the parts outside the CDR3, is DVKVTQSSRYLVKRTGEKVFLECVQDMDHENMFWYRQDPGLGLRLIYFSYDVKMKEKGDIPEGYSVSREKKERFSLILESASTNQTSMYLCASRTFYGQGAYEQYFGPGTRLTVT.

Worth noting for this clonotype: A read error is possible here, since a much larger clone lies one base away. The rearrangement joins TRBV9 to TRBJ2-2; 10 bases map to TRBD1. Germline CDR1 and CDR2: SGDLS and YYNGEE. This CDR3 is 15 amino acids long. Written as DNA, the CDR3 is TGTGTCAGCCGACAGGGGGCGCAGGACACCGGGGAGCTGTTTTTT. It translates to CVSRQGAQDTGELFF. The variable domain in full, completed from reference TRBV9 and TRBJ2-2, reads DSGVTQTPKHLITATGQRVTLRCSPRSGDLSVYWYQQSLDQGLQFLIQYYNGEERAKGNILERFSAQQFPDLHSELNLSSLELGDSALYFCVSRQGAQDTGELFFGEGSRLTVL.

This clonotype showed up many times. The chain is built from TRBV7-2 and TRBJ1-5, with 7 nucleotides matching TRBD1. The CDR3 loop spans 16 amino acids. With V trimmed by 4 bases and J by 3 bases, 9 bases remained unmatched. Looked up from germline, CDR1 is SGHTA and CDR2 is FQGNSA. CDR3 DNA: TGTGCCAGCAGCTCCTTCGCCGGGACAGCCAATCAGCCCCAGCATTTT. This translates into CASSSFAGTANQPQHF.

The chain links TRBV12-3 or TRBV12-4 to TRBJ2-7, with D hard to call. The CDR3 is 14 residues long. The V end lost 5 bases, the J end lost 3 bases, and 14 bases lay between the germline ends. The CDR3, as DNA: TGTGCCAGCAGTGGACGAGACGTAGGCTACGAGCAGTACTTC. Its translation is CASSGRDVGYEQYF.

This clonotype came up many times. The gene calls are TRBV20-1 and TRBJ2-1; a possible D gene is TRBD2 (5 bases). V was pared by 6 bases and J by 3 bases, with 18 bases between. The germline V gene encodes CDR1 DFQATT and CDR2 SNEGSKA (reference sequence). The CDR3 is made up of 15 amino acids. This CDR3 is CSASPAAWYYNEQFF. The DNA of the CDR3 is TGCAGTGCCTCCCCAGCGGCCTGGTACTACAATGAGCAGTTCTTC.

This clonotype was observed many times. The V and J genes are TRBV29-1 and TRBJ2-3; maybe TRBD2 (5 bases). V lost 7 bases and J lost 0, with 11 bases in between. The CDR3 covers 13 residues. Per the germline V gene, CDR1 is SQVTM and CDR2 is ANQGSEA. CDR3 bases: TGCAGCGGAGGACTGAGTAGCACAGATACGCAGTATTTT. The encoded protein is CSGGLSSTDTQYF.

The gene calls are TRBV20-1 and TRBJ2-3; 8 bases are shared with TRBD2. The CDR3 is 13 residues long. J was trimmed by 5 bases and V by 3 bases; bases with no gene match: 4. Germline assignment: CDR1 DFQATT and CDR2 SNEGSKA (reference sequence). The CDR3 loop is CSASGRAEDTQYF. The CDR3 DNA reads TGCAGTGCTAGCGGGAGGGCCGAAGATACGCAGTATTTT.

This clonotype showed up many times. This chain connects TRBV24-1 to TRBJ2-1; D ambiguous. CDR1 is KGHDR and CDR2 is SFDVKD in the germline V gene. This CDR3 has 16 amino acids. V lost 4 bases, J lost 3 bases, and 15 bases lay in between. The CDR3 spells CATSDPTEAVYNEQFF. The CDR3 coding sequence is TGTGCCACCAGTGACCCGACCGAAGCCGTCTACAATGAGCAGTTCTTC.

This clonotype was seen a few times. The chain has TRBV4-2 and TRBJ2-7; D gene ambiguous. There are 14 residues in the CDR3. V was cut by 0 bases and J by 7 bases, with 13 bases left in between. Germline lookup yields CDR1 LGHNA and CDR2 YNFKEQ. The CDR3 DNA is TGTGCCAGCAGCCAAGAGGCCGTTACGAGGGAGCAGTACTTC. Encoded protein: CASSQEAVTREQYF.

In its sample, this clonotype was seen many times. The CDR3 protein is CATSGTVYGNEQFF. The CDR3 DNA is TGTGCCACCAGCGGGACAGTCTATGGCAATGAGCAGTTCTTC. The V and J genes are TRBV15 and TRBJ2-1, with 7 bases matching TRBD1. Germline V gene lookup returns CDR1 LNHNV and CDR2 YYDKDF (reference sequence). CDR3 length equals 14 residues. Trimming took 5 bases from V and 6 from J; bases not matched to a gene: 7.

This clonotype appeared many times. The genes are TRBV4-1 and TRBJ2-5, with 10 bases that match TRBD2. The junction had 4 bases not matched to a gene; V was cut back by 1 base and J by 2 bases. Germline values: CDR1 MGHRA, CDR2 YSYEKL. CDR3 length equals 16 residues. The CDR3 bases are TGCGCCAGCAGCCAAGTGGTAGCGGGAGGACAAGAGACCCAGTACTTC. Encoded protein: CASSQVVAGGQETQYF.

Many counts were recorded for this clonotype. This chain uses TRBV7-9 with TRBJ1-2; D possibly corresponds to TRBD1 (6 bases). Trimming pared 1 base from V and 6 bases from J, leaving 12 bases between. The CDR3 has 14 amino acids. CDR1 is SEHNR and CDR2 is FQNEAQ in the germline V gene (reference sequence). CDR3 nucleotides: TGTGCCAGCAGCTTAGTTCCAGGGGAAGATGGCTACACCTTC. This codes for CASSLVPGEDGYTF. The full variable domain, in which reference TRBV7-9 and TRBJ1-2 provide the parts outside the CDR3, is DTGVSQNPRHKITKRGQNVTFRCDPISEHNRLYWYRQTLGQGPEFLTYFQNEAQLEKSRLLSDRFSAERPKGSFSTLEIQRTEQGDSAMYLCASSLVPGEDGYTFGSGTRLTVV.

This clonotype was observed at least ten times. The chain recombines TRBV12-3 or TRBV12-4 with TRBJ1-3; D call uncertain. Trimming removed 2 bases at V and 0 bases at J, with 5 bases between. The CDR3 runs 14 residues. This CDR3 reads CASSLLASGNTIYF. The DNA for the CDR3 is TGTGCCAGCAGTTTATTAGCCTCTGGAAACACCATATATTTT.

For this clonotype: One end of the junction varies from germline; a read error may be responsible. This chain uses TRBV18 with TRBJ1-5, with a possible D match to TRBD1 (5 bases). The CDR3 length is 15 residues. CDR1 is KGHSH, CDR2 LQKENI, per germline. CDR3 sequence: CASSPPGTDNQPQHF. DNA for the CDR3: TGTGCCAGCTCCCCACCCGGGACGGACAATCAGCCCCAGCATTTT.

This clonotype was recorded at least ten times. J is TRBJ2-7 and V is TRBV20-1; TRBD2 aligns across 8 bases. The V and J ends lost 6 bases and 5 bases, in that order; junction bases with no gene match: 9. Germline lookup yields CDR1 DFQATT and CDR2 SNEGSKA (reference sequence). This CDR3 region has 13 residues. CDR3 region: CSAKSGTRNEQYF. The DNA of the CDR3 is TGCAGTGCCAAAAGCGGGACTAGAAACGAGCAGTACTTC.

The chain carries TRBV20-1 and TRBJ1-3; TRBD1 matches at 8 bases. CDR1 is DFQATT, CDR2 SNEGSKA, per germline (reference sequence). After removal of 3 bases from V and 0 bases from J, the junction contained 10 bases not matched to a gene. The CDR3 covers 17 residues. The chain's CDR3 is CSARQGTGTFSGNTIYF. CDR3 DNA: TGCAGTGCTAGGCAAGGGACAGGTACCTTCTCTGGAAACACCATATATTTT.

This clonotype was seen at least ten times. The chain links TRBV5-1 to TRBJ2-1, with 8 nucleotides matching TRBD2. CDR3 size: 15 residues. The V gene's germline CDR1 is SGHRS and CDR2 YFSETQ. The ends lost 3 bases at V and 7 bases at J; junction bases unmatched: 9. CDR3 DNA: TGCGCCAGCAGCTCATCTAGCGGGTTTTGGAATGAGCAGTTCTTC. It translates to CASSSSSGFWNEQFF.

V usage is TRBV4-3 and J usage is TRBJ2-7, with 7 bases matching TRBD1. Per germline, CDR1 LGHNA and CDR2 YSLEER. After removal of 3 bases from V and 2 bases from J, the junction contained 1 base not matched to a gene. The CDR3 runs to 13 residues. Here the CDR3 DNA reads TGCGCCAGCAGCCAGGGACAGCCCTACGAGCAGTACTTC. Amino acid sequence: CASSQGQPYEQYF.

This clonotype was found a few times. V usage is TRBV30 and J usage is TRBJ1-1; no reliable D call. The CDR3 length is 13 residues. V was cut by 2 bases and J by 1 base, with 8 bases left in between. Germline V gene lookup returns CDR1 GTSNPN and CDR2 SVGIG (reference sequence). CDR3 DNA sequence: TGTGCCTGGAGTAAGTCCAGGAACACTGAAGCTTTCTTT. Translated, it gives CAWSKSRNTEAFF. The entire variable domain, with the rest obtained from reference TRBV30 and TRBJ1-1, is as follows: SQTIHQWPATLVQPVGSPLSLECTVEGTSNPNLYWYRQAAGRGLQLLFYSVGIGQISSEVPQNLSASRPQDRQFILSSKKLLLSDSGFYLCAWSKSRNTEAFFGQGTRLTVV.

There are a few counts of this clonotype. The V and J genes are TRBV9 and TRBJ2-5; the D is unclear. This CDR3 has 13 amino acids. Germline V CDR1 and CDR2: SGDLS, YYNGEE. The V end was cut by 2 bases, the J end by 1 base, with 6 bases between. CDR3: CASSVLGQETQYF. Written as DNA, the CDR3 is TGTGCCAGCAGCGTTTTGGGCCAAGAGACCCAGTACTTC.

This clonotype has more than one count but fewer than ten. The V gene is TRBV4-2, the J gene TRBJ1-1; D not resolved. This CDR3 has 15 amino acids. The ends were cut back, 4 bases at V and 1 base at J, with 13 bases in the middle. The germline V gene encodes CDR1 LGHNA and CDR2 YNFKEQ. CDR3 coding DNA: TGTGCCAGCAGCCCCCGGGCGGCGGAGAACACTGAAGCTTTCTTT. Its protein is CASSPRAAENTEAFF.

This clonotype was detected many times. The chain is built from TRBV29-1 and TRBJ1-2; 10 bases are a match to TRBD1. There are 12 residues in the CDR3. The V gene's germline CDR1 is SQVTM and CDR2 ANQGSEA. V lost 6 bases to trimming and J lost 4 bases; unmatched junction nucleotides: 2. The DNA for the CDR3 is TGCAGCGTGGGGACAGGGGCCTATGGCTACACCTTC. Translated, it gives CSVGTGAYGYTF.

This clonotype has ten or more counts. V usage is TRBV4-2 and J usage is TRBJ1-2; D might be TRBD1 (5 bases). Trimming removed 0 bases from V and 1 base from J, with 15 bases in between. Germline V gives CDR1 LGHNA, CDR2 YNFKEQ. This CDR3 spans 17 amino acids. CDR3 bases: TGTGCCAGCAGCCAAGATCGGGGCGGCCGCAGTAACTATGGCTACACCTTC. Its translation is CASSQDRGGRSNYGYTF.

This clonotype has ten or more counts. The V call is TRBV4-1, the J call TRBJ2-3; D uncertain. CDR3 length equals 15 residues. The germline V and J ends were trimmed by 4 bases and 2 bases, with 13 bases remaining between them. The V gene's germline CDR1 is MGHRA and CDR2 YSYEKL. CDR3 in DNA: TGCGCCAGCAGCCCCCCGAGTGGGTTCACAGATACGCAGTATTTT. It encodes CASSPPSGFTDTQYF.

The sample holds many counts of this clonotype. V gene TRBV6-5 combines with J gene TRBJ1-4; no firm D call. Germline assignment: CDR1 MNHEY and CDR2 SVGAGI. Between the trimmed V and J ends, which lost 0 bases and 3 bases, there was a span of 14 bases. The CDR3 has 17 residues. CDR3 sequence: CASSYSAGVVANEKLFF. As DNA, the CDR3 is TGTGCCAGCAGTTACTCGGCGGGAGTTGTAGCTAATGAAAAACTGTTTTTT.

This clonotype occurred many times. This chain joins TRBV7-9 and TRBJ1-1, with D tentatively TRBD1 (5 bases). Germline lookup yields CDR1 SEHNR and CDR2 FQNEAQ (reference sequence). V lost 5 bases and J 4 bases, leaving 17 bases between the germline ends. The CDR3 runs 15 residues. CDR3 in amino acids: CASSRGSSGVTEAFF. The CDR3 nucleotides read TGTGCCAGCAGCCGAGGGTCGTCGGGGGTCACTGAAGCTTTCTTT.

This clonotype was found many times. The chain carries TRBV6-1 and TRBJ1-1; D possibly corresponds to TRBD1 (5 bases). From germline, CDR1 is MNHNS and CDR2 SASEGT. V lost 0 bases and J 10 bases, leaving 15 bases between the germline ends. The CDR3 is 14 residues long. The CDR3 protein is CASSEAVSPTGAFF. In DNA, the CDR3 is TGTGCCAGCAGTGAAGCGGTCTCCCCAACAGGAGCTTTCTTT.